This T cell receptor beta chain emerged from a study of post-analysis software for immune sequencing data. Presence of unique molecular identifiers characterized the TCR beta cDNA libraries. TCRdb reanalysed the PCR reads using MiXCR and keeps one entry per CDR3 protein. The sample carries about 800,000 distinct CDR3 sequences, 25% to 30% recorded once. Findings and limits, study-wide: Under F measure analysis, samples from one preparation batch co-clustered strongly. Included in a set of roughly five TRBV segments more frequent in patients than controls were TRBV5-6, TRBV5-1 and TRBV20-1.

The CDR3 runs to 16 residues. V lost 2 bases and J 0 bases, leaving 11 bases between the germline ends. CDR1 SGHTA and CDR2 FQGNSA come from the germline V gene. Notes on this clonotype: Its antigen is as yet unknown.

The sequence came from a girl aged 10-17 years with multiple sclerosis. This sequence joins TRBV7-2 and TRBJ1-3; D not resolved. Sequencing was done on a sample of blood. CDR3 nucleotide sequence: TGTGCCAGCAGCTTATATCACACTGGCTCTGGAAACACCATATATTTT. The encoded protein is CASSLYHTGSGNTIYF.